Below are 9 T cell receptor beta chains sequenced from a single sample in a study of T cells after yellow fever vaccination. MiXCR, run by TCRdb on the 5' RACE reads, gives a single entry per CDR3 protein. There are 40,000 to 50,000 distinct CDR3 sequences in the sample; roughly 6.4% occur only once, and under 11% lies in the top ten. Sequencing was performed on PBMCs, either bulk or a sorted T-cell subset (CD4+, CD8+, memory, or dextramer-sorted; not recorded which), taken 45 days after the yellow fever booster vaccination. The source is a young man who received the YFV17D yellow fever vaccine.

There are many counts of this clonotype. This rearrangement joins TRBV11-2 to TRBJ2-1; 9 nucleotides agree with TRBD2. The ends lost 6 bases at V and 0 bases at J; junction bases unmatched: 12. The CDR3 covers 18 residues. CDR1 SGHAT and CDR2 FQNNGV come from the germline V gene. In DNA form, the CDR3 reads TGTGCCAGCAGTCCGGGGCCCCCGGGACTAGCCTCCTACAATGAGCAGTTCTTC. It is translated as CASSPGPPGLASYNEQFF.

The genes are TRBV6-5 and TRBJ2-6; D uncertain. CDR1 is MNHEY and CDR2 is SVGAGI in the germline V gene. This CDR3 contains 15 residues. Trimming left V 7 bases short and J 2 bases short, with 12 bases between. CDR3 region: CASTFDQAGANVLTF. In nucleotides, the CDR3 is TGTGCCAGCACGTTCGATCAGGCTGGGGCCAACGTCCTGACTTTC.

This clonotype appeared a few times. The chain couples TRBV12-5 to TRBJ2-3; D gene unclear. CDR3 size: 11 residues. V was shortened by 7 bases and J by 3 bases, with 5 bases between the two germline ends. The germline gives CDR1 LGHNT, CDR2 FRNRAP. CDR3 protein: CASVVTDTQYF. The CDR3 region has the DNA TGTGCTAGTGTCGTGACAGATACGCAGTATTTT.

This clonotype was counted at least ten times. The gene calls are TRBV2 and TRBJ2-2, with D perhaps matching TRBD1 (6 bases). CDR3 size: 14 residues. Germline assignment: CDR1 SNHLY and CDR2 FYNNEI. Trimming pared 5 bases from V and 5 bases from J, leaving 12 bases between. CDR3: CASSYRDRTGELFF. The CDR3 DNA follows: TGTGCCAGCAGTTACAGGGATAGGACCGGGGAGCTGTTTTTT.

The sample holds many counts of this clonotype. The chain is built from TRBV28 and TRBJ2-7, with 9 bases fitting TRBD1. Per germline, CDR1 MDHEN and CDR2 SYDVKM. This CDR3 has 14 amino acids. V was clipped by 7 bases and J by 0 bases; unmatched bases: 4. CDR3 sequence: CASTVQGASYEQYF. The CDR3 nucleotides are TGTGCCAGCACCGTACAGGGGGCCTCCTACGAGCAGTACTTC.

This clonotype came up many times. V is TRBV7-8 and J is TRBJ2-1, with TRBD2 matching over 11 bases. V was clipped by 4 bases and J by 4 bases; unmatched bases: 3. Germline CDR1 reads SGHVS; CDR2 reads FQNEAQ. The CDR3 consists of 15 residues. In DNA, the CDR3 is TGTGCCAGCAGCTCAACTAGCGGGAGTTACAATGAGCAGTTCTTC. As protein: CASSSTSGSYNEQFF.

This clonotype was seen only a few times. This chain links TRBV4-3 with TRBJ2-5, with 7 bases matching TRBD2. CDR1 and CDR2 (germline): LGHNA, YSLEER. The CDR3 consists of 14 residues. V trimming: 3 bases; J trimming: 5 bases; junction bases outside the gene matches: 6. In DNA form, the CDR3 reads TGCGCCAGCAGCCAGAACTGGGGGGGGGAGACCCAGTACTTC. Encoded protein: CASSQNWGGETQYF.

This clonotype has at least ten counts. The chain combines TRBV20-1 with TRBJ1-1; D is uncertain. V lost 6 bases, J lost 0 bases, and 14 bases lay in between. In germline, CDR1 is DFQATT, CDR2 SNEGSKA (reference sequence). The CDR3 runs to 14 residues. CDR3 sequence reads: CSAIPLGMNTEAFF. The CDR3 DNA sequence: TGCAGTGCGATACCCCTAGGAATGAACACTGAAGCTTTCTTT.

This clonotype was picked up a small number of times. The chain couples TRBV6-1 to TRBJ1-1; D unclear. V dropped 7 bases and J dropped 6 bases, with 18 bases sitting between them. The CDR3 is 14 amino acids. CDR1 is MNHNS and CDR2 is SASEGT in the germline V gene. The CDR3 DNA reads as TGTGCCAGCACCCTAAACCGGCAATCCTCTGAAGCTTTCTTT. Translation: CASTLNRQSSEAFF.